This T cell receptor (beta chain) was captured in a study of cytomegalovirus exposure and HLA in healthy donors. Study-level points and caveats: There was a cluster of highly shared sequence variants that was likely a sequencing artifact. Follow-up analysis later connected one missense variant in DCLRE1C with trimming of TCR beta V- and J-genes. The productive fraction for most TCR beta V segments was about 90% or about 30% in an earlier analysis.

PCR employed 60 Vbeta and 13 Jbeta primers. Assay used: immunoSEQ multiplex PCR; TCRdb lists only in-frame clones, some missing. The data show 150,000 or so clones, with approximately 70% seen just once and around 7% held by the top ten. The ends were cut back, 10 bases at V and 3 bases at J, with 12 bases in the middle. CDR3 length: 13 residues. Looked up from germline, CDR1 is MNHEY and CDR2 is SVGAGI. This clone was counted a few times. The antigen remains undetermined. V gene TRBV6-5 combines with J gene TRBJ2-2; tentatively, D is TRBD1 (6 bases). What was sequenced was PBMCs. The sequence was collected from a man in his forties or fifties in good health and CMV-seropositive. The CDR3 DNA reads as TGTGCCACCACGGACAGATACACCGGGGAGCTGTTTTTT. The encoded protein is CATTDRYTGELFF.